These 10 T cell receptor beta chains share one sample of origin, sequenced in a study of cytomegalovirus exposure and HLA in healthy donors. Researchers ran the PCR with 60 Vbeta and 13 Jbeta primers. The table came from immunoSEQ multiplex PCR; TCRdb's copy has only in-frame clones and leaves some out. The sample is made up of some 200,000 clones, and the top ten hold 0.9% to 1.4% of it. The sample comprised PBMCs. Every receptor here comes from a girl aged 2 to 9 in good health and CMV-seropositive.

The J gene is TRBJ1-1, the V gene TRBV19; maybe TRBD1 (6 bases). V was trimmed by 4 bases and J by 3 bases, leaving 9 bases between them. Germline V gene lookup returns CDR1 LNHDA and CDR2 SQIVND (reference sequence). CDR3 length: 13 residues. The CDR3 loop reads CASSTRTDTEAFF. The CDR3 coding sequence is TGTGCCAGTAGTACCCGGACAGACACTGAAGCTTTCTTT.

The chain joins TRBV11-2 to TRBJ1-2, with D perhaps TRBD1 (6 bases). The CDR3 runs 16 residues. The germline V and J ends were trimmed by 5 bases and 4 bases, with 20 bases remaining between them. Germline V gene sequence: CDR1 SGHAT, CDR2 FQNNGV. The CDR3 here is CASSPGVGGGLYGYTF. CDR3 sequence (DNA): TGTGCCAGCAGCCCCGGTGTTGGGGGGGGGCTCTATGGCTACACCTTC.

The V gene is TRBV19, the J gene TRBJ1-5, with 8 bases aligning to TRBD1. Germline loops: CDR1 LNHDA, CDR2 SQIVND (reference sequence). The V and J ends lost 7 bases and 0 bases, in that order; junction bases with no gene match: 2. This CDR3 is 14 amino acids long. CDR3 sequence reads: CASKDRGSNQPQHF. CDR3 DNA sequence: TGTGCCAGTAAAGACAGGGGTAGCAATCAGCCCCAGCATTTT.

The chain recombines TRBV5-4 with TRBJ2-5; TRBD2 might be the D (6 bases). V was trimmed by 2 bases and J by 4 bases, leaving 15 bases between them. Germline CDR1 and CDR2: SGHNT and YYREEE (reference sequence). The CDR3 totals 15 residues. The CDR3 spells CASSLPFREPETQYF. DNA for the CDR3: TGTGCCAGCAGCTTACCTTTCCGGGAGCCAGAGACCCAGTACTTC.

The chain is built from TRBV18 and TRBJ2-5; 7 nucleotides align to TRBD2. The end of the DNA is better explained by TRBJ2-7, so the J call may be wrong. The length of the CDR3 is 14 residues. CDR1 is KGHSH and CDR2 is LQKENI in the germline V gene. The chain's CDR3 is CASSPPGTNYEQYF. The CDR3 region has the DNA TGTGCCAGCTCACCGCCCGGGACTAACTACGAGCAGTACTTC.

The CDR3 is CASSLMPDEQFF. In DNA form, the CDR3 reads TGTGCCAGCAGCTTAATGCCGGATGAGCAGTTCTTC. The V and J genes are TRBV13 and TRBJ2-1; D is undetermined. V lost 2 bases to trimming and J lost 8 bases, with 7 bases between them. The CDR3 contains 12 residues. Germline V gene lookup returns CDR1 PRHDT and CDR2 FYEKMQ (reference sequence).

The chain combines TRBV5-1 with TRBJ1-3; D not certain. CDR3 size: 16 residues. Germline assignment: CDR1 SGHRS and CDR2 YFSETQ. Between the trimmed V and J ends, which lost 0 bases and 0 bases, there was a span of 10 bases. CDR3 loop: CASSLAPGFSGNTIYF. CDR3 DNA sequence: TGCGCCAGCAGCTTGGCCCCGGGGTTCTCTGGAAACACCATATATTTT.

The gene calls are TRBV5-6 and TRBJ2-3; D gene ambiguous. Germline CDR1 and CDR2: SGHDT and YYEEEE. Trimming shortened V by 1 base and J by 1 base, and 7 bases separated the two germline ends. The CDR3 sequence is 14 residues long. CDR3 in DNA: TGTGCCAGCAGCTTGTTGCAGGGCACAGATACGCAGTATTTT. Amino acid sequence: CASSLLQGTDTQYF.

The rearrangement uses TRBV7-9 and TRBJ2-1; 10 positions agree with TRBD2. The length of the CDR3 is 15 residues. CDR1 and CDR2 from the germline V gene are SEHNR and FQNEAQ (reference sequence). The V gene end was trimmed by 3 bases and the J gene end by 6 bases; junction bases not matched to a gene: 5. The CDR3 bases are TGTGCCAGCAGCTTTTACCTAGCGGGAGTCAATGAGCAGTTCTTC. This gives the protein CASSFYLAGVNEQFF.

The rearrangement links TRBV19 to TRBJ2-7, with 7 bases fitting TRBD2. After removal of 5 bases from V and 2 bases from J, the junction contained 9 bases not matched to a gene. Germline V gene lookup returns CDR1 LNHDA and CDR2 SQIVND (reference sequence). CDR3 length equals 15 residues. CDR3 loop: CASSQPYGGTYEQYF. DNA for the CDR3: TGTGCCAGTAGTCAACCTTACGGGGGGACCTACGAGCAGTACTTC.